Given below is one T cell receptor (beta chain) in context. Its antigen is unknown. These data are taken from a study of OX40 agonist ivuxolimab in advanced cancers. Study in general: Patients in dose escalation had liver, melanoma, kidney or head and neck cancers. Age averaged roughly 60 years (range about 20 to 80), and approximately 80% were male. Overall study results and limits: Individuals who were partial responders at 0.1-3.0 mg/kg had clonal expansion that ranked among the lowest. CD4+ and CD8+ T cells in blood underwent clonal expansion by week 6 at 0.1 to 3.0 mg/kg.

This table comes from immunoSEQ multiplex PCR, and its TCRdb copy is limited to in-frame clones, with some not included. Here the sample spans 50,000 to 85,000 clones, 75% to 90% being singletons. The CDR3 extends over 16 amino acids. Trimming cost V 6 bases and J 0 bases, with 15 bases left between them. CDR1 SNHLY and CDR2 FYNNEI come from the germline V gene. V usage is TRBV2 and J usage is TRBJ1-5, with D perhaps TRBD1 (6 bases). The sequencing here drew on CD4+ or CD8+ T cells sorted from blood, taken in a trial of the OX40 agonist ivuxolimab. The sequence derives from an adult with an advanced solid tumor such as melanoma, head and neck, liver or kidney cancer. The DNA of the CDR3 is TGTGCCAGCAGCAAACAGGGATGGGATAGCAATCAGCCCCAGCATTTT. Translation: CASSKQGWDSNQPQHF. Filled out from reference TRBV2 and TRBJ1-5, the complete variable domain reads EPEVTQTPSHQVTQMGQEVILRCVPISNHLYFYWYRQILGQKVEFLVSFYNNEISEKSEIFDDQFSVERPDGSNFTLKIRSTKLEDSAMYFCASSKQGWDSNQPQHFGDGTRLSIL.